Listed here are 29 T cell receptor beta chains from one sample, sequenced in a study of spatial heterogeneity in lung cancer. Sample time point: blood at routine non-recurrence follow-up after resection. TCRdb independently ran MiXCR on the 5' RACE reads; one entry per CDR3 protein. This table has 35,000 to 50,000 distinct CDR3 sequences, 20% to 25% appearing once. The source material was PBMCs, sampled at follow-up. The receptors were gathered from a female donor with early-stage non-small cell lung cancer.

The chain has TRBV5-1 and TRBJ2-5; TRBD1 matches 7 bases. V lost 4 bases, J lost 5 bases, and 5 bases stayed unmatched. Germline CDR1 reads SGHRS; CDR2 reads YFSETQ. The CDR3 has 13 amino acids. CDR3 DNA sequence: TGCGCCAGCAGCGTGGACAGGTGGGAGACCCAGTACTTC. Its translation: CASSVDRWETQYF.

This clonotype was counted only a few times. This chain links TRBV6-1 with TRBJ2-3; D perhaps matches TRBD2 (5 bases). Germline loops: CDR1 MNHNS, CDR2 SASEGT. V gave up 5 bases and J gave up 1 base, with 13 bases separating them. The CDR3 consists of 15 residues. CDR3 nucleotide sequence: TGTGCCAGCAGTTCACTAGGGTCGGGCACAGATACGCAGTATTTT. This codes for CASSSLGSGTDTQYF.

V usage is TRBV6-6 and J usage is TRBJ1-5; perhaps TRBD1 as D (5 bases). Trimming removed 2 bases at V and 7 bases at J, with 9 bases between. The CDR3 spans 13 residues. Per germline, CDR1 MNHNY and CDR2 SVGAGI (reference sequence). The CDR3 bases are TGTGCCAGCAGTTACCTGGACAAGCAGCCCCAGCATTTT. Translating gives CASSYLDKQPQHF.

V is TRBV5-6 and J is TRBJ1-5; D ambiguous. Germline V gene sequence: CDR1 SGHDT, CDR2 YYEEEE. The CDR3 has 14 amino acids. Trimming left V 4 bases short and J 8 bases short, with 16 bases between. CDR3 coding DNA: TGTGCCAGCAGCCCGTCAGGAAAAAATAAGCCCCAGCATTTT. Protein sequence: CASSPSGKNKPQHF.

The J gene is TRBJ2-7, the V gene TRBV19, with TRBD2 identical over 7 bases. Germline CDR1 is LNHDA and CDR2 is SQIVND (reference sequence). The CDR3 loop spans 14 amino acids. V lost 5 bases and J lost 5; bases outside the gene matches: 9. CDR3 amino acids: CASSGWEGGNEQYF. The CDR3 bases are TGTGCCAGTAGTGGTTGGGAGGGCGGAAACGAGCAGTACTTC.

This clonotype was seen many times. The CDR3 DNA reads TGTGCCAGCCCCTCCCCGACAGGGAAGGACAATCAGCCCCAGCATTTT. This translates into CASPSPTGKDNQPQHF. The chain joins TRBV6-1 to TRBJ1-5; 7 positions agree with TRBD1. The CDR3 consists of 16 residues. Germline assignment: CDR1 MNHNS and CDR2 SASEGT. V shed 8 bases, J shed 3 bases, and the junction held 13 bases outside the gene matches.

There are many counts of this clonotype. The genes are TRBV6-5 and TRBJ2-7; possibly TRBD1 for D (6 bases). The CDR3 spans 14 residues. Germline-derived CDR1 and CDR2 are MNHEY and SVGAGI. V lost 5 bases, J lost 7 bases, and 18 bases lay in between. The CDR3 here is CASSPPGQPREQYF. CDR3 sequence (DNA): TGTGCCAGCAGTCCTCCGGGACAACCTCGTGAGCAGTACTTC.

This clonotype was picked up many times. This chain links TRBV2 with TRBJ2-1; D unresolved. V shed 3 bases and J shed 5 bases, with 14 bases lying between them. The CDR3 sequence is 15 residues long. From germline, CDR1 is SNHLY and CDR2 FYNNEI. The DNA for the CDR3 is TGTGCCAGCAGTGAGGGCCATCCCCCGGACAATGAGCAGTTCTTC. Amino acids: CASSEGHPPDNEQFF. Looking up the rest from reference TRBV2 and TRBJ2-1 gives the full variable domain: EPEVTQTPSHQVTQMGQEVILRCVPISNHLYFYWYRQILGQKVEFLVSFYNNEISEKSEIFDDQFSVERPDGSNFTLKIRSTKLEDSAMYFCASSEGHPPDNEQFFGPGTRLTVL.

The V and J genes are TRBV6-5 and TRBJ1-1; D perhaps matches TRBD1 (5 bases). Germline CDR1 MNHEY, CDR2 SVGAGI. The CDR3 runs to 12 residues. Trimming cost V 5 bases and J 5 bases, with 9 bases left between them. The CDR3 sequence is CASSPWGTEAFF. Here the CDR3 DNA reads TGTGCCAGCAGTCCCTGGGGGACTGAAGCTTTCTTT.

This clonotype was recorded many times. CDR3: CASSSLEDQPQHF. The CDR3 nucleotides read TGTGCCAGCAGTTCTTTGGAGGACCAGCCCCAGCATTTT. J is TRBJ1-5 and V is TRBV12-3 or TRBV12-4, with D unresolved. The CDR3 runs to 13 residues. V lost 4 bases and J lost 7, with 11 bases in between.

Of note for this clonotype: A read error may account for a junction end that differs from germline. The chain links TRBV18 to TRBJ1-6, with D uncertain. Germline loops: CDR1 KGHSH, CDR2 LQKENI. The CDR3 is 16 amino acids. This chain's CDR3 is CASSPIAALINSHLHF. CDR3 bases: TGTGCCAGCTCACCAATTGCAGCATTGATTAATTCACACCTCCACTTT.

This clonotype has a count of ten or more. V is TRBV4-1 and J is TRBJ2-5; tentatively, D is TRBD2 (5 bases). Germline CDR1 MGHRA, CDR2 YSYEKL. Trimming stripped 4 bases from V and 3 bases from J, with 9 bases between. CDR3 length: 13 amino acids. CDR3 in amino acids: CASSRGGEETQYF. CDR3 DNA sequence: TGCGCCAGCAGCCGAGGAGGAGAAGAGACCCAGTACTTC.

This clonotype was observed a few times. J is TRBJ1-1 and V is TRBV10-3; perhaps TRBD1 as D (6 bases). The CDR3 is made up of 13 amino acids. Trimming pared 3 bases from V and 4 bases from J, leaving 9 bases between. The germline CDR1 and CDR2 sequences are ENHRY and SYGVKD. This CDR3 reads CAISDGGGTEAFF. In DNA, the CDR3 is TGTGCCATCAGTGACGGGGGCGGCACTGAAGCTTTCTTT.

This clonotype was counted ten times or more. CDR3: CASSISGRRSYNEQFF. Written as DNA, the CDR3 is TGTGCCAGTAGTATCAGCGGGAGAAGATCCTACAATGAGCAGTTCTTC. The chain combines TRBV19 with TRBJ2-1; 8 bases map to TRBD2. V shed 3 bases, J shed 1 base, and the junction held 5 bases outside the gene matches. The germline CDR1 and CDR2 sequences are LNHDA and SQIVND (reference sequence). The CDR3 length is 16 residues. Based on the CDR3 plus reference TRBV19 and TRBJ2-1, the full variable domain is DGGITQSPKYLFRKEGQNVTLSCEQNLNHDAMYWYRQDPGQGLRLIYYSQIVNDFQKGDIAEGYSVSREKKESFPLTVTSAQKNPTAFYLCASSISGRRSYNEQFFGPGTRLTVL.

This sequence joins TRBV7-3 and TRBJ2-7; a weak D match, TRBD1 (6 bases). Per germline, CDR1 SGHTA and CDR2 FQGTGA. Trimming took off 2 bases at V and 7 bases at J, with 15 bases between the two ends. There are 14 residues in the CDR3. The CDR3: CASSLLGGVGEQYF. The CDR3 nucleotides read TGTGCCAGCAGCTTACTAGGGGGAGTTGGTGAGCAGTACTTC.

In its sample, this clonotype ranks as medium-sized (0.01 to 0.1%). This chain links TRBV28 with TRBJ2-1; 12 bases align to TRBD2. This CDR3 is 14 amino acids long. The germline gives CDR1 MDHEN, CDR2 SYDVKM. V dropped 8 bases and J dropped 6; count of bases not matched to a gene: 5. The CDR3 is CASAGTSGPNEQFF. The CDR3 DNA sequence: TGTGCCAGCGCCGGGACTAGCGGGCCCAATGAGCAGTTCTTC.

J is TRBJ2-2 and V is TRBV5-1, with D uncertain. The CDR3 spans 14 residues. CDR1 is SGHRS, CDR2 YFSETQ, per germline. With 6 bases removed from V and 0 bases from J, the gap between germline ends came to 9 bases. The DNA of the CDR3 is TGCGCCAGCAAGGAACGCACGAACACCGGGGAGCTGTTTTTT. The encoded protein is CASKERTNTGELFF.

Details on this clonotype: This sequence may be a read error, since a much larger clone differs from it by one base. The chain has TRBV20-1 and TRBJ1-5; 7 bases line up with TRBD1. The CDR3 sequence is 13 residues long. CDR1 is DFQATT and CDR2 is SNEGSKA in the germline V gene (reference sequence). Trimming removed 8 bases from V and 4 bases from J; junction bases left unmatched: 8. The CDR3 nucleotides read TGCAGTACAGGCGGGACAGCAAATCAGCCCCAGCATTTT. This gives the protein CSTGGTANQPQHF.

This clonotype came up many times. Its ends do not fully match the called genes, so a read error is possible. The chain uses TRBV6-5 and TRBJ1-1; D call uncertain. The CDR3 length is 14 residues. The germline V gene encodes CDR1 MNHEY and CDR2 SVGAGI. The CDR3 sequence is CASRYSTANTEAFF. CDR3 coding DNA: TGTGCCAGCAGGTACTCCACAGCGAACACTGAAGCTTTCTTT.

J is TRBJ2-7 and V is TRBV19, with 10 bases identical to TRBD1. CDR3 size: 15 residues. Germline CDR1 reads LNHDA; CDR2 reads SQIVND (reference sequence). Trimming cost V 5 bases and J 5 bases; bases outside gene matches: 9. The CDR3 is CASSPWTGGSNEQYF. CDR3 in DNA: TGTGCCAGTAGTCCCTGGACAGGGGGGAGTAACGAGCAGTACTTC.

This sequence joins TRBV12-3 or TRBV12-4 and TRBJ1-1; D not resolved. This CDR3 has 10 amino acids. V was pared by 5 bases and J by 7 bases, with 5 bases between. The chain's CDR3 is CASSEGEAFF. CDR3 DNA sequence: TGTGCCAGCAGTGAAGGTGAAGCTTTCTTT.

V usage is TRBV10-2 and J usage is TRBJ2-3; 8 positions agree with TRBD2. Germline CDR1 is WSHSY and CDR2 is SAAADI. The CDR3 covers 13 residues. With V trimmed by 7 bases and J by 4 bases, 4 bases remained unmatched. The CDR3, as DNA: TGCGCCAGCACCGGGACTAGGGCAGATACGCAGTATTTT. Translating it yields CASTGTRADTQYF.

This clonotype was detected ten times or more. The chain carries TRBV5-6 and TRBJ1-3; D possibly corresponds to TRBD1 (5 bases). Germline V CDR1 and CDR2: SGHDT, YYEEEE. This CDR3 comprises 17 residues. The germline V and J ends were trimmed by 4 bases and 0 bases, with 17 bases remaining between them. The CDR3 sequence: CASSQGPMGSSGNTIYF. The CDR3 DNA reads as TGTGCCAGCAGCCAGGGCCCAATGGGGTCCTCTGGAAACACCATATATTTT.

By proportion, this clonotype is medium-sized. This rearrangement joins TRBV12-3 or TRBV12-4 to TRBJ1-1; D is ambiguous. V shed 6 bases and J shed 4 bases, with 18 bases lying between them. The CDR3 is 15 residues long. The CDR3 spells CASRYPVGMGTEAFF. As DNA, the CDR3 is TGTGCCAGCAGATACCCGGTGGGAATGGGCACTGAAGCTTTCTTT.

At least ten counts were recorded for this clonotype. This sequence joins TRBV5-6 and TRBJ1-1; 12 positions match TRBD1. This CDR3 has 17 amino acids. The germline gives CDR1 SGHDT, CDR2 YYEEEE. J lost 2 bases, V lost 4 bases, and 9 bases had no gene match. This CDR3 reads CASSPLQGTGGNTEAFF. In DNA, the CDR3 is TGTGCCAGCAGCCCCCTCCAGGGGACAGGGGGCAACACTGAAGCTTTCTTT.

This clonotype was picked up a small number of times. The CDR3 loop is CASSIRPPNEKLFF. The CDR3 DNA sequence: TGTGCCAGTAGTATACGGCCACCTAATGAAAAACTGTTTTTT. This chain connects TRBV19 to TRBJ1-4; D not certain. CDR3 length: 14 amino acids. Per germline, CDR1 LNHDA and CDR2 SQIVND (reference sequence). The V end was cut by 2 bases, the J end by 3 bases, with 7 bases between.

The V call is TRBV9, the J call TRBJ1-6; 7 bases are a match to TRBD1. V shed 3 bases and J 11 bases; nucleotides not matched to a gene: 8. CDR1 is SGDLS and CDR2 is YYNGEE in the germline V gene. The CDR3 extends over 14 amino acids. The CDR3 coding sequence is TGTGCCAGCAGCGCGCAGACAGGGTTAGCACCCCTCCACTTT. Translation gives CASSAQTGLAPLHF.

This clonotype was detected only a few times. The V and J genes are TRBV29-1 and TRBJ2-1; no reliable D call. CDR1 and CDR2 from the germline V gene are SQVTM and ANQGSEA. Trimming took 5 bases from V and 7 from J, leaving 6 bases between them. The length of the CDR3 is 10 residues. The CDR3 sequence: CSVQVNEQFF. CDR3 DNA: TGCAGCGTTCAGGTGAATGAGCAGTTCTTC.

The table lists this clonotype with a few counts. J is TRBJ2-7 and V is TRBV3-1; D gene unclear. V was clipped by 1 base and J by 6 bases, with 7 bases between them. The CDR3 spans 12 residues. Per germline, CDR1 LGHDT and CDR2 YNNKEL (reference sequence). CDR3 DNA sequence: TGTGCCAGCAGCCAAGCACCCAGCGAGCAGTACTTC. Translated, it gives CASSQAPSEQYF.